The next 30 T cell receptor beta chains were all read from a single sample in a study of T cell responses to AZD1222 COVID-19 vaccine (dated by TCRdb to the early 2020s). The receptor library was made with the immunoSEQ multiplex PCR assay. TCRdb retrieved this table from immuneACCESS and kept in-frame rearrangements only. Not all clones are present; in checked studies, unresolved V genes account for under half, and no reason is known for the remainder. The sample has roughly 150,000 clones on record, about 93% of them singletons. Roughly 5% of the sample is held by the ten biggest clonotypes. Reading the label with the study, this specimen's time point is: baseline before first vaccination. Material: peripheral blood, obtained on day 0 of AZD1222 vaccination. These receptors came from an adult in good health.

The chain employs TRBV18 and TRBJ1-5, with unresolved D. From germline, CDR1 is KGHSH and CDR2 LQKENI. The CDR3 is made up of 14 amino acids. The V end was cut by 3 bases, the J end by 3 bases, with 9 bases between. Here the CDR3 reads CASSPGRNNQPQHF. For the CDR3, the DNA is TGTGCCAGCTCACCCGGGAGGAACAATCAGCCCCAGCATTTT.

The chain uses TRBV28 and TRBJ2-4, with D possibly being TRBD1 (6 bases). The CDR3 length is 16 residues. Germline lookup yields CDR1 MDHEN and CDR2 SYDVKM. Trimming took off 5 bases at V and 0 bases at J, with 14 bases between the two ends. The CDR3 spells CASSVTGNGAKNIQYF. CDR3 in DNA: TGTGCCAGCAGTGTTACAGGGAACGGAGCCAAAAACATTCAGTACTTC.

The V and J genes are TRBV28 and TRBJ1-5; tentatively, D is TRBD1 (6 bases). The CDR3 covers 18 residues. Trimming stripped 7 bases from V and 2 bases from J, with 24 bases between. Germline lookup yields CDR1 MDHEN and CDR2 SYDVKM. The DNA of the CDR3 is TGTGCCAGCAATCCTCCGGGACATACATGGACTGGCAATCAGCCCCAGCATTTT. It specifies CASNPPGHTWTGNQPQHF.

The V call is TRBV9, the J call TRBJ1-1; D gene uncertain. V lost 1 base and J lost 10, with 17 bases in between. The CDR3 consists of 14 residues. Germline V gives CDR1 SGDLS, CDR2 YYNGEE. CDR3 protein: CASSVTPSGQGAFF. As DNA, the CDR3 is TGTGCCAGCAGCGTAACCCCCTCGGGCCAAGGAGCTTTCTTT.

The V call is TRBV3-1 (or the pseudogene TRBV3-2), the J call TRBJ1-6, with 10 positions matching TRBD1. The V gene end was trimmed by 8 bases and the J gene end by 4 bases; junction bases not matched to a gene: 5. CDR1 is LGHDT and CDR2 is YNNKEL in the germline V gene (reference sequence). The CDR3 length is 15 residues. CDR3 protein: CASGDRGGYNSPLHF. The CDR3 nucleotides are TGTGCCAGCGGGGACAGGGGAGGTTATAATTCACCCCTCCACTTT.

The chain joins TRBV6-5 to TRBJ1-5; no clear D gene. Germline V lookup: CDR1 MNHEY, CDR2 SVGAGI. The CDR3 is 12 amino acids. V lost 8 bases, J lost 6 bases, and 11 bases lay in between. The CDR3 bases are TGTGCCAGCGGAGGGATCTTTCAGCCCCAGCATTTT. It encodes CASGGIFQPQHF.

The chain combines TRBV6-6 with TRBJ2-1; TRBD1 matches at 8 bases. This CDR3 comprises 15 residues. J gave up 7 bases and V 5 bases, and 10 bases lay outside the gene matches. Germline V lookup: CDR1 MNHNY, CDR2 SVGAGI (reference sequence). The CDR3 DNA is TGTGCCAGCAGTCCTCGACAGGGGATGCGGAATGAGCAGTTCTTC. Amino acid sequence: CASSPRQGMRNEQFF.

The V and J genes are TRBV2 and TRBJ1-3; D gene ambiguous. Per the germline V gene, CDR1 is SNHLY and CDR2 is FYNNEI. With 2 bases removed from V and 0 bases from J, the gap between germline ends came to 11 bases. The CDR3 contains 16 residues. The CDR3 loop is CASSELRTVSGNTIYF. CDR3 bases: TGTGCCAGCAGTGAATTACGGACGGTCTCTGGAAACACCATATATTTT.

This clone was counted a few times. V usage is TRBV7-8 and J usage is TRBJ1-5; 7 bases agree with TRBD1. Germline assignment: CDR1 SGHVS and CDR2 FQNEAQ. The CDR3 runs to 15 residues. The J segment lost 1 base and the V segment lost 5 bases, leaving 5 bases of the junction unmatched. The CDR3 sequence is CASSPGQPSNQPQHF. The DNA of the CDR3 is TGTGCCAGCAGCCCGGGACAGCCAAGCAATCAGCCCCAGCATTTT.

The chain recombines TRBV5-1 with TRBJ2-2; D not resolved. The CDR3 sequence is 15 residues long. Trimming left V 5 bases short and J 2 bases short, with 13 bases between. Looked up from germline, CDR1 is SGHRS and CDR2 is YFSETQ. The CDR3 loop reads CASSWADPNTGELFF. The CDR3 DNA is TGCGCCAGCAGTTGGGCAGATCCAAACACCGGGGAGCTGTTTTTT.

The CDR3: CASSIVKLAGNTGELFF. The CDR3 coding sequence is TGTGCCAGTAGTATAGTTAAACTAGCGGGTAACACCGGGGAGCTGTTTTTT. The rearrangement uses TRBV19 and TRBJ2-2, with TRBD2 matching 9 bases. V gave up 1 base and J gave up 2 bases; unmatched junction bases: 5. CDR1 LNHDA and CDR2 SQIVND come from the germline V gene (reference sequence). The CDR3 spans 17 residues. Filled out from reference TRBV19 and TRBJ2-2, the complete variable domain reads DGGITQSPKYLFRKEGQNVTLSCEQNLNHDAMYWYRQDPGQGLRLIYYSQIVNDFQKGDIAEGYSVSREKKESFPLTVTSAQKNPTAFYLCASSIVKLAGNTGELFFGEGSRLTVL.

The V and J genes are TRBV13 and TRBJ2-1, with 7 bases matching TRBD2. CDR1 is PRHDT, CDR2 FYEKMQ, per germline (reference sequence). The V gene end was trimmed by 5 bases and the J gene end by 2 bases; junction bases not matched to a gene: 6. This CDR3 spans 15 amino acids. This CDR3 reads CASSPSGNTYNEQFF. CDR3 sequence (DNA): TGTGCCAGCAGCCCGAGCGGGAACACCTACAATGAGCAGTTCTTC.

The chain joins TRBV7-2 to TRBJ2-2, with D perhaps TRBD1 or TRBD2 (5 bases each). CDR1 is SGHTA, CDR2 FQGNSA, per germline. This CDR3 has 14 residues. V was clipped by 5 bases and J by 7 bases, with 14 bases between them. In DNA form, the CDR3 reads TGTGCCAGCAGCCCGGGACGGAGGATCGGGGAGCTGTTTTTT. Protein: CASSPGRRIGELFF.

The chain has TRBV14 and TRBJ1-6; TRBD1 is a possible D gene (5 bases). Per the germline V gene, CDR1 is SGHDN and CDR2 is FVKESK. V lost 0 bases and J 6 bases, leaving 12 bases between the germline ends. The CDR3 is 16 residues long. In DNA form, the CDR3 reads TGTGCCAGCAGCCAAGATATGGGGGTGGTTAATTCACCCCTCCACTTT. Protein: CASSQDMGVVNSPLHF.

As to this clone: This CDR3 is also generated by other DNA sequences in the sample. The chain carries TRBV5-1 and TRBJ2-7; a possible D gene is TRBD1 (6 bases). V was trimmed by 3 bases and J by 3 bases, leaving 10 bases between them. Germline V lookup: CDR1 SGHRS, CDR2 YFSETQ. The CDR3 contains 13 residues. The CDR3 loop reads CASSYGQSYEQYF. The DNA of the CDR3 is TGCGCCAGCAGCTACGGACAGAGCTACGAGCAGTACTTC.

The chain is built from TRBV27 and TRBJ1-4; D gene uncertain. The CDR3 is 14 residues long. Looked up from germline, CDR1 is MNHEY and CDR2 is SMNVEV (reference sequence). The V gene lost 3 bases and the J gene lost 7 bases, with 12 bases spanning the gap. This CDR3 reads CASSFLAGGEKLFF. The CDR3 DNA reads as TGTGCCAGCAGTTTCTTGGCGGGCGGTGAAAAACTGTTTTTT.

V is TRBV9 and J is TRBJ2-7; 7 bases line up with TRBD2. Germline values: CDR1 SGDLS, CDR2 YYNGEE. The CDR3 loop spans 14 amino acids. V lost 2 bases, J lost 2 bases, and 4 bases stayed unmatched. The CDR3 sequence is CASSVRGGPYEQYF. In DNA form, the CDR3 reads TGTGCCAGCAGCGTGCGGGGAGGGCCCTACGAGCAGTACTTC.

The chain joins TRBV18 to TRBJ1-1; D gene unclear. The CDR3 is made up of 11 amino acids. CDR1 and CDR2 (germline): KGHSH, LQKENI. V was shortened by 9 bases and J by 2 bases, with 7 bases between the two germline ends. The CDR3 coding sequence is TGTGCCAGTGCATCAAACACTGAAGCTTTCTTT. This translates into CASASNTEAFF. The variable domain in full, with the rest retrieved from reference TRBV18 and TRBJ1-1, is NAGVMQNPRHLVRRRGQEARLRCSPMKGHSHVYWYRQLPEEGLKFMVYLQKENIIDESGMPKERFSAEFPKEGPSILRIQQVVRGDSAAYFCASASNTEAFFGQGTRLTVV.

The chain employs TRBV27 and TRBJ1-1, with 8 bases matching TRBD1. The V gene's germline CDR1 is MNHEY and CDR2 SMNVEV (reference sequence). J lost 2 bases, V lost 7 bases, and 6 bases had no gene match. CDR3 size: 14 residues. Written as DNA, the CDR3 is TGTGCCAGCATGCGGCAGGGGGCAAACACTGAAGCTTTCTTT. The encoded protein is CASMRQGANTEAFF.

This chain links TRBV28 with TRBJ1-2; D is unresolved. Germline CDR1 reads MDHEN; CDR2 reads SYDVKM. The CDR3 spans 15 residues. V gave up 3 bases and J gave up 2 bases, with 13 bases separating them. In DNA, the CDR3 is TGTGCCAGCAGTTTGGGGAGGGCCGCGAACTATGGCTACACCTTC. Its translation is CASSLGRAANYGYTF.

The V gene is TRBV5-4, the J gene TRBJ2-2; 8 bases are a match to TRBD1. This CDR3 contains 14 residues. The V and J ends lost 1 base and 6 bases, in that order; junction bases with no gene match: 2. Germline assignment: CDR1 SGHNT and CDR2 YYREEE (reference sequence). The CDR3 protein is CASSLPGQAGELFF. In DNA, the CDR3 is TGTGCCAGCAGCTTGCCGGGACAGGCCGGGGAGCTGTTTTTT.

The CDR3 protein is CASSLADNQETQYF. The CDR3, as DNA: TGTGCCAGCAGCTTAGCGGATAACCAAGAGACCCAGTACTTC. The chain combines TRBV9 with TRBJ2-5, with a tentative D call TRBD2 (6 bases). CDR3 length: 14 amino acids. V shed 4 bases and J shed 0 bases, with 10 bases lying between them. The germline gives CDR1 SGDLS, CDR2 YYNGEE.

To note about this clone: Sequence at one end of the junction differs from germline and may be a read error. V and J are TRBV3-1 (or the pseudogene TRBV3-2) and TRBJ2-2, with no clear D. The CDR3 length is 18 residues. Germline values: CDR1 LGHDT, CDR2 YNNKEL (reference sequence). In DNA, the CDR3 is TGTGCCAGCAGCCAGAACCCCGACACGCATGATTACACCGGAGAGCTGTTTTTT. Its translation: CASSQNPDTHDYTGELFF.

The chain joins TRBV3-1 (or the pseudogene TRBV3-2) to TRBJ2-3; 9 bases line up with TRBD2. Per germline, CDR1 LGHDT and CDR2 YNNKEL (reference sequence). The CDR3 is 16 amino acids. Germline trimming cut 8 bases from V and 5 bases from J; bases unmatched to any gene: 14. CDR3 sequence: CASSVIAGARGDTQYF. The CDR3 DNA follows: TGTGCCAGCTCCGTGATAGCGGGGGCGCGCGGAGATACGCAGTATTTT.

The V gene is TRBV10-1, the J gene TRBJ2-3; D remains ambiguous. Between the trimmed V and J ends, which lost 0 bases and 2 bases, there was a span of 12 bases. CDR1 and CDR2 from the germline V gene are WNHNN and SYGVQD (reference sequence). This CDR3 has 16 amino acids. CDR3 protein: CASSESTGSPTDTQYF. The CDR3 DNA follows: TGCGCCAGCAGTGAGTCGACCGGCAGTCCCACAGATACGCAGTATTTT.

This clone was recorded only once. V usage is TRBV7-2 and J usage is TRBJ2-7; 7 nucleotides align to TRBD2. Germline trimming cut 0 bases from V and 6 bases from J; bases unmatched to any gene: 5. The CDR3 has 14 residues. Germline V gene lookup returns CDR1 SGHTA and CDR2 FQGNSA. CDR3 sequence (DNA): TGTGCCAGCAGCTTAGCCCCGGCTAGCGGCGAGCAGTACTTC. Protein product: CASSLAPASGEQYF.

The chain employs TRBV28 and TRBJ1-3; possible D gene TRBD1, 6 bases. Germline values: CDR1 MDHEN, CDR2 SYDVKM. V lost 6 bases, J lost 7 bases, and 22 bases lay in between. The CDR3 length is 16 residues. The CDR3 region has the DNA TGTGCCAGCAGCACTAGTAGTATGGGGGGCTTCAACACCATATATTTT. Translating gives CASSTSSMGGFNTIYF.

The V gene is TRBV2, the J gene TRBJ2-5; possible D gene TRBD1, 6 bases. CDR1 is SNHLY and CDR2 is FYNNEI in the germline V gene. V lost 11 bases, J lost 5 bases, and 12 bases lay in between. CDR3 length: 11 amino acids. The CDR3: CAVHRVETQYF. In DNA, the CDR3 is TGTGCCGTCCACAGGGTGGAGACCCAGTACTTC.

This chain links TRBV7-8 with TRBJ1-5; no clear D. Looked up from germline, CDR1 is SGHVS and CDR2 is FQNEAQ. The CDR3 sequence is 16 residues long. The V end was cut by 2 bases, the J end by 2 bases, with 13 bases between. As DNA, the CDR3 is TGTGCCAGCAGCTTATTCCAGACCACCCGCAATCAGCCCCAGCATTTT. Translated, it gives CASSLFQTTRNQPQHF.

This chain connects TRBV7-2 to TRBJ2-5; D unclear. The germline V gene encodes CDR1 SGHTA and CDR2 FQGNSA. V lost 5 bases and J 1 base, leaving 11 bases between the germline ends. The CDR3 is 14 residues long. CDR3 loop: CASSRGIPQETQYF. The DNA for the CDR3 is TGTGCCAGCAGCCGTGGGATCCCCCAAGAGACCCAGTACTTC. Complete variable domain (other parts from reference TRBV7-2 and TRBJ2-5): GAGVSQSPSNKVTEKGKDVELRCDPISGHTALYWYRQSLGQGLEFLIYFQGNSAPDKSGLPSDRFSAERTGGSVSTLTIQRTQQEDSAVYLCASSRGIPQETQYFGPGTRLLVL.